The 18 T cell receptor beta chains presented below share a single source sample, sequenced in a study of T-cell reconstitution after alpha-beta-depleted transplantation in children. The TCRbeta library incorporated unique molecular identifiers. TCRdb redid the calling of the PCR reads with MiXCR, one entry per CDR3 protein. The table shows about 300,000 distinct CDR3 sequences, with roughly a tenth occurring only once. The input for sequencing was PBMCs, taken before TCRalphabeta/CD19-depleted stem cell transplant. The receptor set was obtained from a boy younger than two with acute myeloid leukemia, due to receive a stem cell transplant.

The chain links TRBV6-1 to TRBJ2-1; 11 bases align to TRBD2. Germline V lookup: CDR1 MNHNS, CDR2 SASEGT. V lost 6 bases, J lost 4 bases, and 11 bases stayed unmatched. The CDR3 is 17 residues long. CDR3 nucleotides: TGTGCCAGCAGGGAACCCTATTCTAGCGGGGGGTACAATGAGCAGTTCTTC. The encoded protein is CASREPYSSGGYNEQFF.

This clonotype was picked up many times. The chain combines TRBV5-5 with TRBJ2-1, with D unresolved. CDR3 length: 14 residues. V lost 2 bases to trimming and J lost 7 bases, with 13 bases between them. Germline V gene lookup returns CDR1 SGHKS and CDR2 YYEKEE (reference sequence). The CDR3 region has the DNA TGTGCCAGCAGCTTAGGTAGGCCCGTAAATGAGCAGTTCTTC. As protein: CASSLGRPVNEQFF. The full variable domain, rest sourced from reference TRBV5-5 and TRBJ2-1, is DAGVTQSPTHLIKTRGQQVTLRCSPISGHKSVSWYQQVLGQGPQFIFQYYEKEERGRGNFPDRFSARQFPNYSSELNVNALLLGDSALYLCASSLGRPVNEQFFGPGTRLTVL.

Ten or more counts support this clonotype. This chain joins TRBV29-1 and TRBJ2-3, with D possibly called TRBD1 or TRBD2 (5 bases each). CDR1 and CDR2 from the germline V gene are SQVTM and ANQGSEA. Trimming cost V 0 bases and J 1 base, with 8 bases left between them. This CDR3 comprises 14 residues. CDR3 in amino acids: CSVEDRGGTDTQYF. CDR3 bases: TGCAGCGTTGAAGATAGAGGGGGCACAGATACGCAGTATTTT.

This clonotype was detected many times. The chain joins TRBV7-2 to TRBJ2-1; 11 bases map to TRBD2. Looked up from germline, CDR1 is SGHTA and CDR2 is FQGNSA. Trimming removed 5 bases from V and 2 bases from J; junction bases left unmatched: 5. The CDR3 consists of 16 residues. CDR3 sequence reads: CASSTLAGGPYNEQFF. CDR3 nucleotides: TGTGCCAGCAGCACCCTAGCGGGGGGCCCCTACAATGAGCAGTTCTTC.

The chain is built from TRBV12-3 or TRBV12-4 and TRBJ2-5; maybe TRBD2 (5 bases). V shed 5 bases and J shed 5 bases, with 12 bases lying between them. CDR3 length equals 13 residues. The CDR3 nucleotides read TGTGCCAGCAGTCCCCTTAGAGGGGAGACCCAGTACTTC. Encoded protein: CASSPLRGETQYF.

V usage is TRBV6-5 and J usage is TRBJ2-1, with TRBD2 as a possible D gene (5 bases). V shed 0 bases and J shed 6 bases, with 18 bases lying between them. There are 17 residues in the CDR3. Germline loops: CDR1 MNHEY, CDR2 SVGAGI. The CDR3 spells CASSYSMAVAGSNEQFF. The CDR3 DNA reads as TGTGCCAGCAGTTACTCGATGGCGGTGGCGGGTTCCAATGAGCAGTTCTTC.

In its sample, this clonotype was seen many times. The chain is built from TRBV27 and TRBJ2-5, with D perhaps matching TRBD2 (5 bases). This CDR3 comprises 17 residues. Germline CDR1 MNHEY, CDR2 SMNVEV (reference sequence). The V end was cut by 1 base, the J end by 0 bases, with 15 bases between. CDR3 nucleotides: TGTGCCAGCAGTTTATTCCCCACTAGTATGTACCAAGAGACCCAGTACTTC. This encodes CASSLFPTSMYQETQYF.

The chain has TRBV12-3 or TRBV12-4 and TRBJ1-5; D may be TRBD1 (5 bases). Trimming removed 1 base from V and 9 bases from J, with 7 bases in between. The CDR3 runs 12 residues. The CDR3 DNA is TGTGCCAGCAGTTTAGAAGACAGGCCCCAGCATTTT. Translating gives CASSLEDRPQHF.

V usage is TRBV20-1 and J usage is TRBJ2-1, with 8 nucleotides matching TRBD2. J was trimmed by 9 bases and V by 1 base; bases with no gene match: 8. The CDR3 is 14 amino acids. Germline V gene data show CDR1 as DFQATT and CDR2 as SNEGSKA (reference sequence). The CDR3 sequence is CSARAGGGMSEQFF. The CDR3 region has the DNA TGCAGTGCTAGAGCCGGGGGGGGGATGAGTGAGCAGTTCTTC.

The J gene is TRBJ2-1, the V gene TRBV6-2 or TRBV6-3; D gene uncertain. Looked up from germline, CDR1 is MNHEY and CDR2 is SVGEGT. Deletions cut 0 bases from V and 4 bases from J, with 13 bases between. The CDR3 consists of 16 residues. This chain's CDR3 is CASSYSIGGPYNEQFF. DNA of the CDR3: TGTGCCAGCAGTTACTCGATCGGTGGCCCTTACAATGAGCAGTTCTTC.

This clonotype was found many times. The chain has TRBV5-1 and TRBJ2-5, with D possibly TRBD1 on 7 matching bases. The germline gives CDR1 SGHRS, CDR2 YFSETQ. The CDR3 is 16 residues long. V was trimmed by 0 bases and J by 0 bases, leaving 12 bases between them. Written as DNA, the CDR3 is TGCGCCAGCAGCTTGGAGCCAGGGGGGTACCAAGAGACCCAGTACTTC. It encodes CASSLEPGGYQETQYF.

The sample holds many counts of this clonotype. The genes are TRBV15 and TRBJ2-7; D is ambiguous. V was cut by 0 bases and J by 6 bases, with 9 bases left in between. Germline V gives CDR1 LNHNV, CDR2 YYDKDF (reference sequence). The CDR3 extends over 13 amino acids. The CDR3 spells CATSRDYVTEQYF. For the CDR3, the DNA is TGTGCCACCAGCAGAGATTATGTTACCGAGCAGTACTTC.

Notes on this clonotype: A much larger clone sits a single nucleotide away, making a read error possible. This chain links TRBV5-1 with TRBJ1-2; possibly TRBD1 for D (6 bases). Trimming pared 2 bases from V and 0 bases from J, leaving 8 bases between. This CDR3 has 14 residues. CDR1 SGHRS and CDR2 YFSETQ come from the germline V gene. The CDR3 nucleotides are TGCGCCAGCAGCTTTACAGGGACTAACTATGGCTACACCTTC. It yields the protein CASSFTGTNYGYTF.

As for this clonotype: A much bigger clone sits one base away, suggesting this may be a read error. The chain carries TRBV28 and TRBJ1-5; D gene unclear. The CDR3 is 16 amino acids. Germline CDR1 and CDR2: MDHEN and SYDVKM. This CDR3 reads CAGSFPQYGFLQPQHF. For the CDR3, the DNA is TGTGCCGGCAGTTTTCCCCAATATGGGTTCCTTCAGCCCCAGCATTTT.

The CDR3 region has the DNA TGTGCCAGTCTGGGTTTCGCACAAGAGACCCAGTACTTC. Encoded protein: CASLGFAQETQYF. The rearrangement links TRBV2 to TRBJ2-5; D gene unclear. CDR1 and CDR2 (germline): SNHLY, FYNNEI. Trimming left V 9 bases short and J 2 bases short, with 13 bases between. The CDR3 is 13 amino acids.

This clonotype was detected many times. The genes are TRBV20-1 and TRBJ1-6, with 7 bases aligning to TRBD1. Germline assignment: CDR1 DFQATT and CDR2 SNEGSKA (reference sequence). Trimming at V came to 6 bases and at J to 10 bases, leaving 6 bases not matched to a gene. The CDR3 covers 12 residues. The CDR3, as DNA: TGCAGTGCAGGGCAGGGGGACTCACCCCTCCACTTT. Translated: CSAGQGDSPLHF.

This clonotype came up many times. The V and J genes are TRBV12-3 or TRBV12-4 and TRBJ2-3, with TRBD1 matching over 7 bases. The CDR3 loop spans 14 amino acids. Trimming removed 6 bases from V and 2 bases from J; junction bases left unmatched: 5. The CDR3 nucleotides read TGTGCCAGCAGCACAGGGGATTACACAGATACGCAGTATTTT. Protein: CASSTGDYTDTQYF.

This clonotype appeared many times. This chain connects TRBV7-2 to TRBJ2-1, with 7 bases identical to TRBD1. This CDR3 comprises 14 residues. V gave up 2 bases and J gave up 7 bases; unmatched junction bases: 5. Per the germline V gene, CDR1 is SGHTA and CDR2 is FQGNSA. CDR3 nucleotide sequence: TGTGCCAGCAGCTTACCTCACAGGGGTAATGAGCAGTTCTTC. Its protein product is CASSLPHRGNEQFF.